This passage covers 27 T cell receptor beta chains from one sample sequenced in a study of cytomegalovirus exposure and HLA in healthy donors. TCRdb keeps only in-frame clones here, not all; method: immunoSEQ multiplex PCR. The sample has under 200,000 clones, about 96% seen once. Specimen: PBMCs. These receptors were obtained from a woman younger than 35 in good health and CMV-seronegative.

This clone was detected a few times. The chain uses TRBV7-2 and TRBJ2-7; 9 bases fit TRBD2. J lost 7 bases, V lost 1 base, and 5 bases had no gene match. Germline V gene data show CDR1 as SGHTA and CDR2 as FQGNSA. This CDR3 is 14 amino acids long. CDR3 in DNA: TGTGCCAGCAGCTTAGTTGCGGGGGGGGTTGAGCAGTACTTC. This encodes CASSLVAGGVEQYF.

The J gene is TRBJ1-1, the V gene TRBV27; 8 bases line up with TRBD1. The junction had 8 bases not matched to a gene; V was cut back by 5 bases and J by 6 bases. The CDR3 totals 14 residues. Germline CDR1 is MNHEY and CDR2 is SMNVEV (reference sequence). The DNA for the CDR3 is TGTGCCAGCAGTCCCGGACAGGGTTGGTCTGAAGCTTTCTTT. Translation gives CASSPGQGWSEAFF.

This clone has just one count. The chain couples TRBV19 to TRBJ1-4; D call uncertain. CDR1 is LNHDA, CDR2 SQIVND, per germline (reference sequence). V was pared by 6 bases and J by 0 bases, with 11 bases between. CDR3 length equals 15 residues. CDR3 nucleotide sequence: TGTGCCAGTAGCAAAAGGCGGGCAACTAATGAAAAACTGTTTTTT. Its translation: CASSKRRATNEKLFF.

The V call is TRBV4-2, the J call TRBJ1-2, with D possibly TRBD1 on 6 matching bases. There are 12 residues in the CDR3. Trimming took 1 base from V and 10 from J, leaving 10 bases between them. The germline V gene has CDR1 LGHNA and CDR2 YNFKEQ. The CDR3 nucleotides read TGTGCCAGCAGCCAAGGCAGGGGTGTCTACACCTTC. Its protein product is CASSQGRGVYTF.

This chain uses TRBV7-4 with TRBJ2-3; tentatively, D is TRBD2 (5 bases). This CDR3 has 15 residues. CDR1 and CDR2 from the germline V gene are SGHVT and SQSDAQ. V lost 10 bases and J lost 3, with 20 bases in between. The CDR3 loop reads CATIRVQGGTDTQYF. DNA of the CDR3: TGTGCCACTATAAGGGTACAAGGCGGGACAGATACGCAGTATTTT.

The rearrangement joins TRBV4-1 to TRBJ1-1; the D gene is possibly TRBD1 (5 bases). This CDR3 has 17 residues. The V gene lost 3 bases and the J gene lost 9 bases, with 26 bases spanning the gap. Germline CDR1 and CDR2: MGHRA and YSYEKL. CDR3 residues: CASSQIGRAPFGQKAFF. DNA for the CDR3: TGCGCCAGCAGCCAGATTGGCAGGGCTCCGTTTGGACAAAAAGCTTTCTTT.

V is TRBV7-8 and J is TRBJ1-1; 11 bases map to TRBD1. CDR3 length: 14 amino acids. Germline trimming cut 4 bases from V and 3 bases from J; bases unmatched to any gene: 1. Germline CDR1 reads SGHVS; CDR2 reads FQNEAQ. CDR3 sequence (DNA): TGTGCCAGCAGCTGGGGACAGGGGGACACTGAAGCTTTCTTT. Residues: CASSWGQGDTEAFF.

The chain joins TRBV6-1 to TRBJ2-1; possible D gene TRBD1, 6 bases. The length of the CDR3 is 10 residues. Germline CDR1 reads MNHNS; CDR2 reads SASEGT. Trimming removed 8 bases at V and 12 bases at J, with 11 bases between. CDR3 sequence: CASVQGMQFF. The DNA for the CDR3 is TGTGCCAGCGTGCAGGGGATGCAGTTCTTC.

V and J are TRBV5-4 and TRBJ1-2; D gene unclear. The germline CDR1 and CDR2 sequences are SGHNT and YYREEE (reference sequence). The CDR3 runs to 16 residues. Trimming removed 3 bases at V and 0 bases at J, with 15 bases between. The CDR3 DNA sequence: TGTGCCAGCAGCTCCGCAGAACAGATCGCTAACTATGGCTACACCTTC. Residues: CASSSAEQIANYGYTF.

This clone was counted a single time. The DNA of the CDR3 is TGTGCCAGCAGCCCCCGGGACACGGACAATGAGCAGTTCTTC. Encoded protein: CASSPRDTDNEQFF. The rearrangement joins TRBV7-9 to TRBJ2-1, with D possibly being TRBD1 (6 bases). The V and J ends lost 5 bases and 5 bases respectively, with 13 bases between them. CDR1 is SEHNR and CDR2 is FQNEAQ in the germline V gene (reference sequence). CDR3 length: 14 amino acids.

The chain has TRBV6-5 and TRBJ1-5; TRBD1 agrees at 10 bases. The CDR3 has 14 amino acids. V was pared by 6 bases and J by 6 bases, with 5 bases of the junction left unmatched. The germline V gene encodes CDR1 MNHEY and CDR2 SVGAGI. CDR3 in amino acids: CASSRQGASQPQHF. CDR3 bases: TGTGCCAGCAGCCGACAGGGGGCAAGTCAGCCCCAGCATTTT.

V gene TRBV10-3 combines with J gene TRBJ2-6; 8 bases fit TRBD1. The germline V gene has CDR1 ENHRY and CDR2 SYGVKD. The CDR3 length is 17 residues. V trimming: 3 bases; J trimming: 0 bases; junction bases outside the gene matches: 4. CDR3 in DNA: TGTGCCATCAGTGAAGTGACAGGGGCCTCTGGGGCCAACGTCCTGACTTTC. It is translated as CAISEVTGASGANVLTF.

The CDR3 is CASSPGLSPVEQYF. In DNA form, the CDR3 reads TGTGCCAGCTCACCAGGTTTATCCCCAGTCGAGCAGTACTTC. The chain combines TRBV18 with TRBJ2-7; D is uncertain. Germline V gene data show CDR1 as KGHSH and CDR2 as LQKENI. This CDR3 is built from 14 residues. V was trimmed by 2 bases and J by 6 bases, leaving 14 bases between them.

The chain carries TRBV11-2 and TRBJ1-5; the D is unclear. Deletions cut 4 bases from V and 4 bases from J, with 8 bases between. CDR3 length: 13 residues. Germline CDR1 SGHAT, CDR2 FQNNGV. CDR3 DNA sequence: TGTGCCAGCAGCTACACCAATAATCAGCCCCAGCATTTT. It specifies CASSYTNNQPQHF.

Points on this clone: Other DNA sequences in this specimen translate into the identical CDR3. V and J are TRBV27 and TRBJ1-1; D not resolved. V shed 3 bases and J shed 0 bases, with 5 bases lying between them. CDR1 is MNHEY, CDR2 SMNVEV, per germline (reference sequence). The CDR3 runs to 13 residues. CDR3 sequence (DNA): TGTGCCAGCAGTTTCTCCGTGAACACTGAAGCTTTCTTT. This translates into CASSFSVNTEAFF.

CDR3 sequence (DNA): TGTGCCAGCAGCCAGTATCCTGCGGACAGGGGGCCCTACGAGCAGTACTTC. Amino acid sequence: CASSQYPADRGPYEQYF. The J gene is TRBJ2-7, the V gene TRBV4-2; 11 bases align to TRBD1. Trimming took 3 bases from V and 2 from J; bases not matched to a gene: 9. The CDR3 contains 17 residues. Germline lookup yields CDR1 LGHNA and CDR2 YNFKEQ.

This rearrangement joins TRBV6-5 to TRBJ2-5; 9 bases agree with TRBD1. Losses at the gene ends were 6 bases for V and 2 bases for J; bases not matched to a gene: 7. The germline gives CDR1 MNHEY, CDR2 SVGAGI. The CDR3 totals 15 residues. CDR3 coding DNA: TGTGCCAGCAGCCGGACAGGGGCCTCACAAGAGACCCAGTACTTC. It translates to CASSRTGASQETQYF.

This chain links TRBV5-1 with TRBJ1-6; D might be TRBD1 (5 bases). V lost 1 base to trimming and J lost 2 bases, with 10 bases between them. CDR3 length: 16 amino acids. The V gene's germline CDR1 is SGHRS and CDR2 YFSETQ. CDR3 nucleotide sequence: TGCGCCAGCAGCTTGCCCGGAGGGGCCTATAATTCACCCCTCCACTTT. Its translation is CASSLPGGAYNSPLHF. Full variable domain (outside the CDR3, taken from reference TRBV5-1 and TRBJ1-6): KAGVTQTPRYLIKTRGQQVTLSCSPISGHRSVSWYQQTPGQGLQFLFEYFSETQRNKGNFPGRFSGRQFSNSRSEMNVSTLELGDSALYLCASSLPGGAYNSPLHFGNGTRLTVT.

The chain couples TRBV5-6 to TRBJ2-2; D perhaps matches TRBD1 (5 bases). Germline V gene sequence: CDR1 SGHDT, CDR2 YYEEEE. The CDR3 extends over 14 amino acids. The V end lost 4 bases, the J end lost 0 bases, and 7 bases lay between the germline ends. The CDR3 nucleotides are TGTGCCAGCAGCCTGACAGCGAACACCGGGGAGCTGTTTTTT. Its protein product is CASSLTANTGELFF.

The chain recombines TRBV29-1 with TRBJ1-2; 11 bases agree with TRBD1. CDR3 length equals 15 residues. Germline CDR1 SQVTM, CDR2 ANQGSEA. Trimming cost V 5 bases and J 6 bases; bases outside gene matches: 11. The chain's CDR3 is CSVFPPRTGGDGYTF. The CDR3 nucleotides are TGCAGCGTTTTCCCCCCTAGGACAGGGGGCGATGGCTACACCTTC.

This rearrangement joins TRBV7-9 to TRBJ2-1; TRBD1 aligns across 12 bases. This CDR3 is built from 19 residues. Germline V gene sequence: CDR1 SEHNR, CDR2 FQNEAQ (reference sequence). V shed 6 bases, J shed 5 bases, and the junction held 17 bases outside the gene matches. The CDR3 protein is CASRGGDRGLPDRNNEQFF. The CDR3 nucleotides are TGTGCCAGCAGAGGAGGGGACAGGGGGCTCCCGGACCGAAACAATGAGCAGTTCTTC.

J is TRBJ2-7 and V is TRBV7-8; no reliable D call. Germline CDR1 SGHVS, CDR2 FQNEAQ. The CDR3 runs 12 residues. V was trimmed by 0 bases and J by 5 bases, leaving 5 bases between them. CDR3 region: CASSLASNEQYF. The CDR3 DNA follows: TGTGCCAGCAGCTTAGCTTCCAACGAGCAGTACTTC.

The chain combines TRBV5-6 with TRBJ2-2, with D possibly matching TRBD1 (6 bases). The CDR3 contains 17 residues. Trimming stripped 4 bases from V and 2 bases from J, with 18 bases between. Germline CDR1 reads SGHDT; CDR2 reads YYEEEE. This chain's CDR3 is CASSPRKTGTNTGELFF. As DNA, the CDR3 is TGTGCCAGCAGCCCAAGAAAGACAGGAACTAACACCGGGGAGCTGTTTTTT.

V gene TRBV18 combines with J gene TRBJ2-2; 8 bases fit TRBD2. Germline V gene data show CDR1 as KGHSH and CDR2 as LQKENI. The CDR3 spans 17 residues. Losses at the gene ends were 2 bases for V and 1 base for J; bases not matched to a gene: 6. The CDR3 DNA reads as TGTGCCAGCTCACCATGGGGTCTAGCGGGGAACACCGGGGAGCTGTTTTTT. It specifies CASSPWGLAGNTGELFF.

The gene calls are TRBV5-1 and TRBJ1-2; D uncertain. There are 13 residues in the CDR3. Trimming pared 5 bases from V and 2 bases from J, leaving 10 bases between. Looked up from germline, CDR1 is SGHRS and CDR2 is YFSETQ. CDR3 region: CASSQQTNYGYTF. The DNA for the CDR3 is TGCGCCAGCAGTCAACAGACAAACTATGGCTACACCTTC.

This chain connects TRBV5-1 to TRBJ2-7; no clear D gene. The germline V gene encodes CDR1 SGHRS and CDR2 YFSETQ. The CDR3 runs 13 residues. V lost 1 base to trimming and J lost 2 bases, with 7 bases between them. For the CDR3, the DNA is TGCGCCAGCAGCTTGCAACTCCCCTACGAGCAGTACTTC. Protein sequence: CASSLQLPYEQYF.

V usage is TRBV30 and J usage is TRBJ2-7, with 7 bases that match TRBD1. Germline assignment: CDR1 GTSNPN and CDR2 SVGIG (reference sequence). V shed 1 base and J 3 bases; nucleotides not matched to a gene: 9. The CDR3 is 15 amino acids. This CDR3 is CAWSEGQRGDYEQYF. The CDR3 coding sequence is TGTGCCTGGAGTGAGGGACAGAGGGGAGACTACGAGCAGTACTTC.